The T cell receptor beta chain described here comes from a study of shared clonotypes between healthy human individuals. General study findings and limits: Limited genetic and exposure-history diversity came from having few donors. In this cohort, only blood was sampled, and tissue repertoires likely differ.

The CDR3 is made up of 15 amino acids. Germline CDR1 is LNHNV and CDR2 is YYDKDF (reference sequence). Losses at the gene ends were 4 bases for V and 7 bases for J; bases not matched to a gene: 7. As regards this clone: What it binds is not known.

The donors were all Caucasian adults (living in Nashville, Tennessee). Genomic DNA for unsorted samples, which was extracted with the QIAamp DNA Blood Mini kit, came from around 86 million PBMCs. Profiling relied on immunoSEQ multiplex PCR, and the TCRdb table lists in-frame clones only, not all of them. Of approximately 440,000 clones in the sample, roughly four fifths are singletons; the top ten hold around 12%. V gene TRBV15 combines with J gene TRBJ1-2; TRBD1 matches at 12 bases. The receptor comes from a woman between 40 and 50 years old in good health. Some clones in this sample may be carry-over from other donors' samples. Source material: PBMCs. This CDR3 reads CATSTGDRGRGGYTF. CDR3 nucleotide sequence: TGTGCCACCAGCACCGGGGACAGGGGGCGAGGTGGCTACACCTTC.